Listed here are 32 T cell receptor beta chains from one sample, sequenced in a study of tumor-infiltrating lymphocytes in oesophageal squamous cell carcinoma listed by TCRdb under 2016. Receptor libraries were prepared by PCR. The run used an Illumina HiSeq 2000. Clones were called with MiXCR by TCRdb after fastp trimmed the public reads at Q25, and only in-frame beta chains were retained. One record per CDR3 amino acid sequence lists the most common genes and DNA. Present in this sample are tens of thousands of distinct CDR3 sequences, approximately 34% of which were seen just once. Jointly, the top ten make up approximately 19% of the sample. The sample comprised esophageal tumor tissue. Every receptor here comes from a female donor with esophageal squamous cell carcinoma.

This chain uses TRBV11-3 with TRBJ2-1, with D tentatively TRBD1 or TRBD2 (5 bases each). CDR1 SGHNT and CDR2 YENEEA come from the germline V gene. The CDR3 has 12 residues. The V gene lost 5 bases and the J gene lost 5 bases, with 7 bases spanning the gap. The CDR3 here is CASSQGDNEQFF. As DNA, the CDR3 is TGTGCCAGCAGCCAGGGAGACAATGAGCAGTTCTTC.

The V gene is TRBV7-2, the J gene TRBJ2-5, with a possible D match to TRBD1 (6 bases). The DNA end favors TRBJ2-1, so the J call may be wrong. The V gene's germline CDR1 is SGHTA and CDR2 FQGNSA. There are 17 residues in the CDR3. CDR3 region: CASSSPVGGRGSDEQFF. For the CDR3, the DNA is TGTGCCAGCAGCTCCCCCGTAGGGGGACGAGGGTCCGATGAGCAGTTCTTC.

Many counts were recorded for this clonotype. The rearrangement links TRBV12-3 or TRBV12-4 to TRBJ2-2; 10 bases line up with TRBD1. V lost 4 bases, J lost 4 bases, and 3 bases stayed unmatched. The CDR3 has 15 residues. The CDR3 nucleotides read TGTGCCAGCAGTTGGGGACAGGGGTCCACCGGGGAGCTGTTTTTT. Its translation is CASSWGQGSTGELFF.

Within the sample, this clonotype is medium-sized (0.01 to 0.1%). The rearrangement joins TRBV11-3 to TRBJ2-5; D remains unclear. CDR1 and CDR2 (germline): SGHNT, YENEEA. Trimming stripped 1 base from V and 4 bases from J, with 10 bases between. This CDR3 is built from 14 residues. CDR3 in amino acids: CASSLGMGGETQYF. The DNA of the CDR3 is TGTGCCAGCAGCTTAGGAATGGGCGGAGAGACCCAGTACTTC. The full variable domain, rest sourced from reference TRBV11-3 and TRBJ2-5, is EAGVVQSPRYKIIEKKQPVAFWCNPISGHNTLYWYLQNLGQGPELLIRYENEEAVDDSQLPKDRFSAERLKGVDSTLKIQPAELGDSAVYLCASSLGMGGETQYFGPGTRLLVL.

This clonotype is labeled as medium-sized (0.01 to 0.1%). V gene TRBV7-2 combines with J gene TRBJ1-5; D is unclear. There are 16 residues in the CDR3. The V end was cut by 0 bases, the J end by 0 bases, with 9 bases between. Germline CDR1 is SGHTA and CDR2 is FQGNSA. This CDR3 is CASSLATAYSNQPQHF. Here the CDR3 DNA reads TGTGCCAGCAGCTTAGCAACAGCATATAGCAATCAGCCCCAGCATTTT. Looking up the rest from reference TRBV7-2 and TRBJ1-5 gives the full variable domain: GAGVSQSPSNKVTEKGKDVELRCDPISGHTALYWYRQSLGQGLEFLIYFQGNSAPDKSGLPSDRFSAERTGGSVSTLTIQRTQQEDSAVYLCASSLATAYSNQPQHFGDGTRLSIL.

Comment on this clonotype: With a much larger clone just one base away, this may be a read error. This chain connects TRBV5-6 to TRBJ2-6; 10 nucleotides agree with TRBD1. The end of the DNA fits TRBJ2-7 better, so the J call may be wrong. Germline V gene lookup returns CDR1 SGHDT and CDR2 YYEEEE. The CDR3 sequence is 14 residues long. The CDR3 DNA sequence: TGTGCCAGCCTTCCTGGGACAGGGGCCTACGAGCAGTACTTC. This translates into CASLPGTGAYEQYF.

This clonotype came up once. The rearrangement links TRBV7-2 to TRBJ1-5; unclear D gene. Trimming left V 2 bases short and J 5 bases short, with 10 bases between. This CDR3 contains 14 residues. Germline V gene data show CDR1 as SGHTA and CDR2 as FQGNSA. Written as DNA, the CDR3 is TGTGCCAGCAGCTTATCCCCTATTCATCAGCCCCAGCATTTT. It yields the protein CASSLSPIHQPQHF.

This clonotype was found many times. The genes are TRBV6-6 and TRBJ2-5; a weak D match, TRBD2 (6 bases). This CDR3 has 15 residues. In germline, CDR1 is MNHNY, CDR2 SVGAGI (reference sequence). Deletions cut 2 bases from V and 11 bases from J, with 21 bases between. CDR3 in amino acids: CASSYGTGVNNEQYF. The CDR3 DNA sequence: TGTGCCAGCAGTTACGGAACGGGAGTAAACAATGAGCAGTACTTC.

V is TRBV10-2 and J is TRBJ2-2, with TRBD1 matching over 9 bases. V lost 6 bases, J lost 8 bases, and 7 bases stayed unmatched. The germline gives CDR1 WSHSY, CDR2 SAAADI. This CDR3 region has 14 residues. Here the CDR3 reads CASSPRTGVGELFF. The CDR3 nucleotides read TGCGCCAGCAGCCCCAGGACAGGGGTTGGGGAGCTGTTTTTT.

Relative to its sample, this clonotype is medium-sized. This sequence joins TRBV7-2 and TRBJ1-1, with 8 bases that match TRBD1. CDR3 size: 14 residues. J lost 0 bases, V lost 7 bases, and 4 bases had no gene match. In germline, CDR1 is SGHTA, CDR2 FQGNSA. CDR3 DNA: TGTGCCAGCAACTACAGGGGGGTGAACACTGAAGCTTTCTTT. It yields the protein CASNYRGVNTEAFF. The full variable domain, with the rest looked up from reference TRBV7-2 and TRBJ1-1, is GAGVSQSPSNKVTEKGKDVELRCDPISGHTALYWYRQSLGQGLEFLIYFQGNSAPDKSGLPSDRFSAERTGGSVSTLTIQRTQQEDSAVYLCASNYRGVNTEAFFGQGTRLTVV.

The J gene is TRBJ2-3, the V gene TRBV10-1; TRBD2 agrees at 7 bases. Germline CDR1 reads WNHNN; CDR2 reads SYGVQD (reference sequence). This CDR3 contains 13 residues. Losses at the gene ends were 8 bases for V and 2 bases for J; bases not matched to a gene: 4. CDR3 region: CASQTSTTDTQYF. DNA for the CDR3: TGCGCCAGCCAGACTAGCACCACAGATACGCAGTATTTT.

V gene TRBV7-3 combines with J gene TRBJ2-5; 7 positions agree with TRBD2. The CDR3 length is 13 residues. In germline, CDR1 is SGHTA, CDR2 FQGTGA. V shed 5 bases, J shed 7 bases, and the junction held 7 bases outside the gene matches. The CDR3 DNA follows: TGTGCCAGCAGCAAGACTAGCTCGGGGACCCAGTACTTC. Encoded protein: CASSKTSSGTQYF.

This clonotype was seen repeatedly, ten times or more. V is TRBV4-2 and J is TRBJ1-2; D is uncertain. The V end was cut by 0 bases, the J end by 3 bases, with 5 bases between. This CDR3 comprises 13 residues. Germline CDR1 and CDR2: LGHNA and YNFKEQ. The CDR3 DNA reads TGTGCCAGCAGCCAAGATCAGGACTATGGCTACACCTTC. Its translation is CASSQDQDYGYTF.

The chain combines TRBV20-1 with TRBJ2-7; 11 bases agree with TRBD2. CDR3 length: 15 amino acids. V lost 0 bases, J lost 7 bases, and 8 bases stayed unmatched. Germline V gives CDR1 DFQATT, CDR2 SNEGSKA (reference sequence). CDR3 nucleotides: TGCAGTGCTAGAGAATTAGTGGGACTAGCGGAAGAGCAGTACTTC. It is translated as CSARELVGLAEEQYF.

This rearrangement joins TRBV7-2 to TRBJ2-5; TRBD2 agrees at 7 bases. TRBJ2-7 explains the end of the DNA better; the J call may be wrong. The CDR3 consists of 12 residues. Germline V gives CDR1 SGHTA, CDR2 FQGNSA. CDR3 DNA: TGTGCCAGCAGCCCCGGGGGGATCGAGCAGTACTTC. This sequence encodes CASSPGGIEQYF.

Notes on this clonotype: Given the absence of the conserved phenylalanine or tryptophan at the CDR3 end, a read error is likely. It is unclear where the CDR3 begins or ends on the DNA, so no DNA is shown, and the CDR3 is as TCRdb lists it. This rearrangement joins TRBV27 to TRBJ2-3; the D segment call TRBD2 is taken from the table without a DNA check. Including both end residues, the CDR3 is 18 amino acids long. CDR1 and CDR2 from the germline V gene are MNHEY and SMNVEV (reference sequence). The CDR3 reads CANKPAGQPYREPSTLGT.

This clonotype was seen ten or more times. The chain employs TRBV6-6 and TRBJ2-7; possible D gene TRBD2, 5 bases. In germline, CDR1 is MNHNY, CDR2 SVGAGI (reference sequence). CDR3 length: 14 residues. Trimming shortened V by 0 bases and J by 4 bases, and 10 bases separated the two germline ends. The CDR3 nucleotides read TGTGCCAGCAGTTACTCCTCCGGGATGTACGAGCAGTACTTC. It specifies CASSYSSGMYEQYF.

The table lists this clonotype with many counts. The chain carries TRBV2 and TRBJ2-6, with 7 bases lining up with TRBD1. Germline V CDR1 and CDR2: SNHLY, FYNNEI. This CDR3 comprises 16 residues. The junction had 7 bases not matched to a gene; V was cut back by 8 bases and J by 0 bases. The CDR3 DNA reads as TGTGCCAGCGAAGGGACAGCTAGCTCTGGGGCCAACGTCCTGACTTTC. It is translated as CASEGTASSGANVLTF.

The chain has TRBV6-6 and TRBJ2-7, with D unclear. The J call could be wrong; TRBJ1-2 is a better fit for the DNA end. The V gene's germline CDR1 is MNHNY and CDR2 SVGAGI (reference sequence). This CDR3 contains 19 residues. This CDR3 is CASSYLNRLLADDNYGYTF. The CDR3, as DNA: TGTGCCAGCAGTTACCTGAATCGACTTCTGGCAGATGATAACTATGGCTACACCTTC.

About this clonotype itself: This likely comes from a read error, as the CDR3 has no conserved phenylalanine or tryptophan at its end. It is unclear where the CDR3 begins or ends on the DNA, so no DNA is shown, and the CDR3 is as TCRdb lists it. This sequence joins TRBV7-2 and TRBJ2-6; the table's D gene call, TRBD1, was not cross checked with the DNA. The germline V gene has CDR1 SGHTA and CDR2 FQGNSA. From its first to its last residue, the CDR3 has 15 amino acids. The CDR3 protein is CASSLASSYEQYFGA.

By sample share, this clonotype is medium-sized. The V call is TRBV24-1, the J call TRBJ2-3; 10 bases are shared with TRBD2. The CDR3 length is 16 residues. The germline gives CDR1 KGHDR, CDR2 SFDVKD. The V and J ends lost 4 bases and 3 bases, in that order; junction bases with no gene match: 6. DNA of the CDR3: TGTGCCACCAGTGACCCACTAGCGGGAACTACAGATACGCAGTATTTT. Translating it yields CATSDPLAGTTDTQYF.

The chain couples TRBV11-2 to TRBJ2-1; no reliable D call. This CDR3 spans 14 amino acids. V was cut by 1 base and J by 8 bases, with 12 bases left in between. Germline loops: CDR1 SGHAT, CDR2 FQNNGV. CDR3 sequence: CASSLGRFSHEQFF. CDR3 DNA sequence: TGTGCCAGCAGCTTAGGCCGGTTTTCCCATGAGCAGTTCTTC.

This clonotype was found a few times. The chain is built from TRBV28 and TRBJ2-1; the D is unclear. Germline V gene data show CDR1 as MDHEN and CDR2 as SYDVKM. This CDR3 comprises 12 residues. Between the trimmed V and J ends, which lost 6 bases and 8 bases, there was a span of 11 bases. CDR3 in amino acids: CASSGRPDEQFF. In DNA, the CDR3 is TGTGCCAGCAGCGGCCGCCCCGATGAGCAGTTCTTC.

At least ten counts were recorded for this clonotype. This chain links TRBV4-2 with TRBJ2-3; TRBD2 agrees at 9 bases. V shed 4 bases and J 0 bases; nucleotides not matched to a gene: 5. This CDR3 contains 16 residues. Per germline, CDR1 LGHNA and CDR2 YNFKEQ. The CDR3 loop reads CASSRTTSGSTDTQYF. The DNA for the CDR3 is TGTGCCAGCAGCCGAACGACTAGCGGCAGCACAGATACGCAGTATTTT.

J is TRBJ2-1 and V is TRBV9; 7 positions match TRBD2. Matching the DNA end better, TRBJ2-7 makes the J call doubtful. The CDR3 covers 15 residues. CDR1 SGDLS and CDR2 YYNGEE come from the germline V gene. The CDR3 loop is CASSVGGGEGYEQYF. For the CDR3, the DNA is TGTGCCAGCAGCGTAGGGGGAGGGGAGGGCTACGAGCAGTACTTC.

The CDR3 spells CASSLERTTGFAFF. The DNA for the CDR3 is TGTGCCAGCAGCTTAGAGAGGACGACAGGGTTTGCTTTCTTT. The chain uses TRBV11-2 and TRBJ1-1; 7 bases are shared with TRBD1. Germline trimming cut 0 bases from V and 11 bases from J; bases unmatched to any gene: 9. CDR3 length equals 14 residues. CDR1 and CDR2 from the germline V gene are SGHAT and FQNNGV.

This clonotype was observed once. The chain links TRBV7-3 to TRBJ2-3; 9 bases agree with TRBD2. The tail of the sequence fits TRBJ2-7 better, so the J call may be wrong. Germline V gene data show CDR1 as SGHTA and CDR2 as FQGTGA. The CDR3 extends over 15 amino acids. The CDR3 DNA sequence: TGTGCCAGCAGCTTAAAAAGCGGGGGGCAGTACGAGCAGTACTTC. Its protein product is CASSLKSGGQYEQYF.

Within the sample, this clonotype is medium-sized (0.01 to 0.1%). The chain couples TRBV7-8 to TRBJ1-4; TRBD1 agrees at 8 bases. Per the germline V gene, CDR1 is SGHVS and CDR2 is FQNEAQ. With 5 bases clipped from V and 5 bases from J, the junction kept 10 bases outside the gene matches. There are 16 residues in the CDR3. CDR3 loop: CASSPGHPGGNEKLFF. CDR3 nucleotides: TGTGCCAGCAGCCCTGGACATCCAGGGGGCAATGAAAAACTGTTTTTT.

Judged by abundance, this clonotype is medium-sized. V gene TRBV6-1 combines with J gene TRBJ2-7; TRBD1 matches 7 bases. The junction had 10 bases not matched to a gene; V was cut back by 6 bases and J by 2 bases. The CDR3 is 15 amino acids. Germline V lookup: CDR1 MNHNS, CDR2 SASEGT. The CDR3 region has the DNA TGTGCCAGCAGGTATACAGGGGTCCCGACCTACGAGCAGTACTTC. Translated, it gives CASRYTGVPTYEQYF.

This clonotype has a handful of counts. The chain combines TRBV30 with TRBJ2-5, with a possible D match to TRBD2 (7 bases). Germline CDR1 and CDR2: GTSNPN and SVGIG (reference sequence). Deletions cut 2 bases from V and 4 bases from J, with 11 bases between. This CDR3 contains 13 residues. CDR3 loop: CAWSRGARETQYF. DNA for the CDR3: TGTGCCTGGAGTCGGGGGGCTCGAGAGACCCAGTACTTC.

In its sample, this clonotype ranks as medium-sized. The chain couples TRBV7-9 to TRBJ2-2; D may be TRBD1 or TRBD2 (5 bases each). V lost 5 bases to trimming and J lost 0 bases, with 13 bases between them. This CDR3 has 16 residues. The germline CDR1 and CDR2 sequences are SEHNR and FQNEAQ (reference sequence). The CDR3 loop is CASSASGTANTGELFF. The CDR3 DNA sequence: TGTGCCAGCAGCGCCTCCGGGACGGCGAACACCGGGGAGCTGTTTTTT.

V usage is TRBV7-6 and J usage is TRBJ2-6; no clear D. V lost 5 bases and J 1 base, leaving 12 bases between the germline ends. CDR3 size: 16 residues. CDR1 is SGHVS, CDR2 FNYEAQ, per germline. The CDR3 is CASSQGRNSGANVLTF. In DNA, the CDR3 is TGTGCCAGCAGCCAAGGACGCAATTCTGGGGCCAACGTCCTGACTTTC.